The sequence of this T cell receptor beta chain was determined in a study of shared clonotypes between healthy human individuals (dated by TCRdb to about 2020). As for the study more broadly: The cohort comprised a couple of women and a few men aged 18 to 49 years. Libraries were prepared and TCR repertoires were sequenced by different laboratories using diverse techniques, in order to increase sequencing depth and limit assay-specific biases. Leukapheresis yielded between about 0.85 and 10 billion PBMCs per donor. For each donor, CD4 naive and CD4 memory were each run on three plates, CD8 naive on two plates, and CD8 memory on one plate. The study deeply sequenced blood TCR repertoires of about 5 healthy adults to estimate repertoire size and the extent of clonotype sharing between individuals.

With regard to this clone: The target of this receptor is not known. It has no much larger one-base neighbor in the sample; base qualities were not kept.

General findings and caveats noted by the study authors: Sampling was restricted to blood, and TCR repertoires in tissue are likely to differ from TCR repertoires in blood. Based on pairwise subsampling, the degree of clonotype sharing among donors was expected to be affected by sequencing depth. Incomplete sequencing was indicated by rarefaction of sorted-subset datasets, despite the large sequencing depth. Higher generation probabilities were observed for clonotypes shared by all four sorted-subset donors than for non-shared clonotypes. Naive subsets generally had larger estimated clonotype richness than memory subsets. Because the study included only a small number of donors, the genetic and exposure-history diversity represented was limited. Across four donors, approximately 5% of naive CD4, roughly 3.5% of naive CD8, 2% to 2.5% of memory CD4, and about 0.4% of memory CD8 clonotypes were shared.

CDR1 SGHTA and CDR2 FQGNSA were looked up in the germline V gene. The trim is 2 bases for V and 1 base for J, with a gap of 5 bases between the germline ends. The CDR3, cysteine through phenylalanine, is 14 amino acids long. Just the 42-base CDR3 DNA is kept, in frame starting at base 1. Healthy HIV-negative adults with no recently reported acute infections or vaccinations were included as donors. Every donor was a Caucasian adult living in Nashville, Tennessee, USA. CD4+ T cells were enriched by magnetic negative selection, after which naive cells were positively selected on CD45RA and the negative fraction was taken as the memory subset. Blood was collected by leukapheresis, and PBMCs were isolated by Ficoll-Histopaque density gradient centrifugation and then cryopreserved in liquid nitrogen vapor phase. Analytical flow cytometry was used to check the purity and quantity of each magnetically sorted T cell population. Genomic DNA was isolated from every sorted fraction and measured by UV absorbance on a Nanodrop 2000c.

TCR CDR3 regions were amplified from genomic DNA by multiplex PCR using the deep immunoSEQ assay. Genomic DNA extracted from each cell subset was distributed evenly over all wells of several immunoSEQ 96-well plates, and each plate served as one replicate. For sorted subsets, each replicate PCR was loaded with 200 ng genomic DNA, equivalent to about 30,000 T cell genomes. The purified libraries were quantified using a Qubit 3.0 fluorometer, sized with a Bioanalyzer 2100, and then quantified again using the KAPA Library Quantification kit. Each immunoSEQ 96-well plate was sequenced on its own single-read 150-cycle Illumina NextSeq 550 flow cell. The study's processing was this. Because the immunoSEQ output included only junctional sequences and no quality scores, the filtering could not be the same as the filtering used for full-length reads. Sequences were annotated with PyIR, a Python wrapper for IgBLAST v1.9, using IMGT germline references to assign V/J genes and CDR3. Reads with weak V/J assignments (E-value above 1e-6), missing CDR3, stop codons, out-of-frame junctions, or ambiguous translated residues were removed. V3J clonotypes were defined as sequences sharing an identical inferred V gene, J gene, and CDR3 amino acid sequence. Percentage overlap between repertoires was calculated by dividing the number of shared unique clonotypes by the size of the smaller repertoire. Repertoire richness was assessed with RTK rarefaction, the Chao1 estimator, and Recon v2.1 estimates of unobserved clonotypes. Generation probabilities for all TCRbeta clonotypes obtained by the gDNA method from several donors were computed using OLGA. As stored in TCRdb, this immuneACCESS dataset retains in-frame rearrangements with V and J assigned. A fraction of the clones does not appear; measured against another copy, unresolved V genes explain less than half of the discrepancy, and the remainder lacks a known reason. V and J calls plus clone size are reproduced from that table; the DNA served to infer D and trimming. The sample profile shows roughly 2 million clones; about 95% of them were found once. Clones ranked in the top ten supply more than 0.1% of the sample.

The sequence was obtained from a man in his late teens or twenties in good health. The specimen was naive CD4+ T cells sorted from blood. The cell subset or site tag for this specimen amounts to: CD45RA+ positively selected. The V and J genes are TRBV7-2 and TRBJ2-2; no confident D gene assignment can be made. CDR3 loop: CASSLYQNTGELFF. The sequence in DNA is TGTGCCAGCAGCTTATACCAGAACACCGGGGAGCTGTTTTTT.